This T cell receptor (beta chain) comes out of a study of CD8+ T cells in alopecia areata. Sequencing relied on a cDNA template that was reverse transcribed from extracted RNA. TCRdb's table, derived via immunoSEQ multiplex PCR, lists solely in-frame clones and lacks some. This sample has some 130,000 clones, with about 50% found just once. Study-wide results and caveats: Uncertainty remains about how baseline CD8+ expansion links to response, with one nonresponder. Scalp and blood samples kept many expanded lesional clones throughout tofacitinib. Greater clonality was observed in lesional scalp samples, especially alopecia totalis/universalis, versus normal scalp.

Remarks on this clone: Antigen specificity is unknown.

Treatment noted: oral pan-JAK inhibitor, 5-10 mg twice daily. Individuals with alopecia areata gave both lesional scalp punch biopsies and peripheral blood for collection. The sample here was CD4+ T cells sorted from blood, taken at week 4, from a patient treated with tofacitinib. The TCR sequence derives from a human donor with alopecia areata.

The CDR3 DNA sequence: TGTGCCAGCAGTTTATCGGTCGGTAGGGGCGGCAATCAGCCCCAGCATTTT. Amino acid sequence: CASSLSVGRGGNQPQHF. The V gene is TRBV27, the J gene TRBJ1-5; perhaps TRBD1 as D (5 bases). Germline values: CDR1 MNHEY, CDR2 SMNVEV (reference sequence). This CDR3 region has 17 residues. The V gene lost 0 bases and the J gene lost 2 bases, with 14 bases spanning the gap.